The T cell receptor (beta chain) under discussion was sequenced for a study of cytomegalovirus exposure and HLA in healthy donors. Study information: Inside one of the first data releases sat about 91 million unique TCRs taken from HLA-typed donors. General observations from the study: Earlier findings revealed that most TCR beta V segments proved productive either about 90% or about 30% of the time. Rarity held for most TCR sequences, but there were some public TCRs that occurred in many donors. The classifier reportedly diagnosed cytomegalovirus status with high sensitivity and specificity.

The CDR3 runs 14 residues. Germline V gives CDR1 MNHEY, CDR2 SMNVEV (reference sequence). It was with 60 Vbeta and 13 Jbeta primers that the PCR ran. Here immunoSEQ multiplex PCR was the method, and the copy in TCRdb shows in-frame clones only, minus some. The sample has 100,000 to 150,000 clones; 70% to 80% are singletons. For this clone: Its cognate antigen is unknown.

Sample: PBMCs. The clonotype was recovered from a human donor in good health. V is TRBV27 and J is TRBJ2-5; D might be TRBD1 (6 bases). TRBJ2-7 matches the DNA end more closely, so the J call is doubtful. The CDR3 nucleotides read TGTGCCAGCAGTTTGGGTCAGGGGATTAACGAGCAGTACTTC. Amino acid sequence: CASSLGQGINEQYF.